Sequencing of this T cell receptor beta chain was carried out in a study of glioma-infiltrating T cells. As for the study in general: WHO grade II oligodendrogliomas or astrocytomas, plus non-recurrent WHO grade IV glioblastomas, were sampled. About a million peripheral T cells were targeted at roughly 4.5- to 11-fold coverage. Dexamethasone exposure before glioma surgery was limited to six or fewer days.

A remark on this clonotype: A single base separates this from a much larger clone, so it may be a read error. This likely comes from a read error, as the CDR3 has no conserved phenylalanine or tryptophan at its end.

The junction had 7 bases not matched to a gene; V was cut back by 4 bases and J by 5 bases. CDR3 length: 14 residues. Germline CDR1 SGHTA, CDR2 FQGNSA. The iRepertoire nested amplicon-rescue multiplex PCR amplified TCR alpha and beta CDR3s from RNA. TCRdb redid the calling of the multiplex PCR reads with MiXCR, one entry per CDR3 protein. The table records 300,000 to 450,000 distinct CDR3 sequences, less than 50% of them present only once. V gene TRBV7-2 combines with J gene TRBJ2-5, with 7 bases matching TRBD1. This TCR came from a human donor with low-grade glioma or glioblastoma, undergoing nonglioma brain surgery, or in good health (not recorded which). The sequenced material came from glioma tissue, nonneoplastic brain tissue, or PBMCs (not recorded which). For the CDR3, the DNA is TGTGCCAGCAGCTCCAATAGGGGGCGCGAGACCCAGTACCTC. It translates to CASSSNRGRETQYL.